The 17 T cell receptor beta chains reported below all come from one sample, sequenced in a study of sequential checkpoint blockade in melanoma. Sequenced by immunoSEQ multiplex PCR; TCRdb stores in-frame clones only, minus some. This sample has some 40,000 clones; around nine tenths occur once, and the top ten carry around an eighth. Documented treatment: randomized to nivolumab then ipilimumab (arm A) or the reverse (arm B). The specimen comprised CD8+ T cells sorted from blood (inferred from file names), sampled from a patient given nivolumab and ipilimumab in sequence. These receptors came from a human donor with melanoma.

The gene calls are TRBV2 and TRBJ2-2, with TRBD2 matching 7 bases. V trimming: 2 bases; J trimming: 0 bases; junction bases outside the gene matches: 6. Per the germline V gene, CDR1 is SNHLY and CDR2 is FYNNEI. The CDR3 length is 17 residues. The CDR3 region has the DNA TGTGCCAGCAGTGAATTTCGTGGGAGGGCGAACACCGGGGAGCTGTTTTTT. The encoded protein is CASSEFRGRANTGELFF.

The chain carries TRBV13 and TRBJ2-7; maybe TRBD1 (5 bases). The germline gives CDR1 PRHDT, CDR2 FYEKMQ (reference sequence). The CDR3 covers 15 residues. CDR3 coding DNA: TGTGCCAGCAGCACCCGTGGGGCCGAAGGATACGGGCAGTACGTC. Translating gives CASSTRGAEGYGQYV.

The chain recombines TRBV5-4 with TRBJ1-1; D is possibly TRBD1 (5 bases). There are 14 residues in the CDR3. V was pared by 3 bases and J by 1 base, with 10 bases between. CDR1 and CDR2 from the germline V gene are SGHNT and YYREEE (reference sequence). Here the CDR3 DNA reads TGTGCCAGCAGCTACCAGGGAGGGAACACTGAAGCTTTCTTT. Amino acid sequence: CASSYQGGNTEAFF.

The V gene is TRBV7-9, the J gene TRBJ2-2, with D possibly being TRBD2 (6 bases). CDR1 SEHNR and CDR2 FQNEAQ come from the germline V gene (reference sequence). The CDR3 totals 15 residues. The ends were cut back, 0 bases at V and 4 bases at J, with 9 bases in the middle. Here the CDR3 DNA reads TGTGCCAGCAGCTTAGCTGTGGGGGGCACCGGGGAGCTGTTTTTT. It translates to CASSLAVGGTGELFF.

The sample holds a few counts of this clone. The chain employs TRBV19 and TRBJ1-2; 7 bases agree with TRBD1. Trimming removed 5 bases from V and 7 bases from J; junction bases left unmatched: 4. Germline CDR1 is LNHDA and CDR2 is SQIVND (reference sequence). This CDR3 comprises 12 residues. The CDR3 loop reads CASSDRAGGYTF. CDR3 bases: TGTGCCAGTAGTGACAGGGCTGGTGGCTACACCTTC.

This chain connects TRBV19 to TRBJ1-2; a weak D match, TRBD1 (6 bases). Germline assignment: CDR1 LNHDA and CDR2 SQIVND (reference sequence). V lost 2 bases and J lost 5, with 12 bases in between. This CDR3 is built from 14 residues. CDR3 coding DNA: TGTGCCAGTAGTATAAAAGGACAGCTTTATGGCTACACCTTC. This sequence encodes CASSIKGQLYGYTF.

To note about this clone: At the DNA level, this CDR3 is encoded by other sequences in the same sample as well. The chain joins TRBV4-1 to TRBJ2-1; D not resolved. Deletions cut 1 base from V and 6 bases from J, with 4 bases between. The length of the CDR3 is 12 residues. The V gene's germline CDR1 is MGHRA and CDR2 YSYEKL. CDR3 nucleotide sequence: TGCGCCAGCAGCCAAGGAGGCAATGAGCAGTTCTTC. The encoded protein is CASSQGGNEQFF.

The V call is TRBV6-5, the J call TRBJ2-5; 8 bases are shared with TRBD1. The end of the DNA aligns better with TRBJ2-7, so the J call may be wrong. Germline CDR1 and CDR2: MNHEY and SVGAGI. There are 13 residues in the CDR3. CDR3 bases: TGTGCCAGCAGTCACGGACAGGGCGCCGAGCAGTACTTC. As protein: CASSHGQGAEQYF.

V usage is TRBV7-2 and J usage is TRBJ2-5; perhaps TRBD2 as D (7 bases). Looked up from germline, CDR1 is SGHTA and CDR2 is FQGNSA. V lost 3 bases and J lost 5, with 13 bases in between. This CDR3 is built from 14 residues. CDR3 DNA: TGTGCCAGCAGCTTGGGGGGGGGCCGGGAGACCCAGTACTTC. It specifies CASSLGGGRETQYF.

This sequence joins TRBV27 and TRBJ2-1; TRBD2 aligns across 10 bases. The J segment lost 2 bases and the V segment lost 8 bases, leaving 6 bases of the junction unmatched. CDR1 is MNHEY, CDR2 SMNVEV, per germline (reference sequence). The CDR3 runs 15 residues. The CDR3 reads CASLPSGRAYNEQFF. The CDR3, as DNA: TGTGCCAGCCTTCCTAGCGGGAGAGCCTACAATGAGCAGTTCTTC.

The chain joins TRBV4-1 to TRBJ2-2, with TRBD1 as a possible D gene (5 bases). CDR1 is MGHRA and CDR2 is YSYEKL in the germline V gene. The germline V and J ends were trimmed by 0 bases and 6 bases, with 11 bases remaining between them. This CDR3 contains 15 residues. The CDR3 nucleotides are TGCGCCAGCAGCCAAGAGGGTCAGGGCCCCGGGGAGCTGTTTTTT. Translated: CASSQEGQGPGELFF.

The CDR3 sequence is CATSRGGAGSPSYNEQFF. For the CDR3, the DNA is TGTGCCACCAGCAGAGGGGGAGCGGGATCCCCCTCCTACAATGAGCAGTTCTTC. V gene TRBV15 combines with J gene TRBJ2-1; 7 bases line up with TRBD2. CDR1 is LNHNV, CDR2 YYDKDF, per germline (reference sequence). Losses at the gene ends were 1 base for V and 0 bases for J; bases not matched to a gene: 9. The CDR3 is 18 residues long.

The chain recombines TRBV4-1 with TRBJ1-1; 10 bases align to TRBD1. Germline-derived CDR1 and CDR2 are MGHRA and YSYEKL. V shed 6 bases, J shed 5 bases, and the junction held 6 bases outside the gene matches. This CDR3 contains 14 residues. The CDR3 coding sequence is TGCGCCAGCAGTCCCGGGACAGGGGAAACTGAAGCTTTCTTT. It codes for CASSPGTGETEAFF.

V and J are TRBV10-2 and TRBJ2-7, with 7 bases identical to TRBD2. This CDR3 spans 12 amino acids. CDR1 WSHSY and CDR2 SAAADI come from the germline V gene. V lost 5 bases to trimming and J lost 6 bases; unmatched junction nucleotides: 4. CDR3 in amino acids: CASSSGGSEQYV. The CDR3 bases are TGCGCCAGCAGTTCGGGGGGAAGCGAGCAGTACGTC.

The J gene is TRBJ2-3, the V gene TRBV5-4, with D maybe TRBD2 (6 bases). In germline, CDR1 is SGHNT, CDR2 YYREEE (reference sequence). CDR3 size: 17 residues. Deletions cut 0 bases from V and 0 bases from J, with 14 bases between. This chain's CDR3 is CASSLGSAGPSTDTQYF. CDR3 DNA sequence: TGTGCCAGCAGCTTGGGCTCGGCGGGGCCTAGCACAGATACGCAGTATTTT.

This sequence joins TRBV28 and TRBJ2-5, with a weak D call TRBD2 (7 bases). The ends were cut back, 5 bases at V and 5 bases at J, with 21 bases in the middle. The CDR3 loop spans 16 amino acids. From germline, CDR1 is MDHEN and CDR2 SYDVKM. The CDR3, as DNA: TGTGCCAGCAGTCGAAACATGGGGGGGGCAGGGGAGACCCAGTACTTC. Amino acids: CASSRNMGGAGETQYF.

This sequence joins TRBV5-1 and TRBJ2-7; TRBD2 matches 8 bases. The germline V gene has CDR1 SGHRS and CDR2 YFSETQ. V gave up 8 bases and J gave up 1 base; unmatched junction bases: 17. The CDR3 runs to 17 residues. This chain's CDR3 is CARVGTHSGVRSYEQYV. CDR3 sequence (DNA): TGCGCCAGGGTAGGTACTCATAGCGGGGTTAGGTCCTACGAGCAGTACGTC.